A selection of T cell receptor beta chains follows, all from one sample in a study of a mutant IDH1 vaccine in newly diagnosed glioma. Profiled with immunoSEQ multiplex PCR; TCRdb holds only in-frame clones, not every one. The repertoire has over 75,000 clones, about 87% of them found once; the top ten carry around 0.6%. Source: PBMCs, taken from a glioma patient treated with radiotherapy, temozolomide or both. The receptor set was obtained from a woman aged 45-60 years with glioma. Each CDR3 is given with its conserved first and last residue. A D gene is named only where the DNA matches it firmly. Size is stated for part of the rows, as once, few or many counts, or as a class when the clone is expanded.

CDR3aa: CAISEGSSYNEQFF
CDR3nt: TGTGCCATCAGTGAGGGTAGCTCCTACAATGAGCAGTTCTTC
abundance: NA
d_gene: NA
v_gene: TRBV10-3
j_gene: TRBJ2-1

CDR3aa: CASSPQGAGGNQPQHF
CDR3nt: TGTGCCAGCTCACCACAGGGGGCCGGGGGGAATCAGCCCCAGCATTTT
abundance: NA
d_gene: TRBD1
v_gene: TRBV18
j_gene: TRBJ1-5

CDR3aa: CSVASTEAFF
CDR3nt: TGCAGTGTTGCTAGCACTGAAGCTTTCTTT
abundance: NA
d_gene: NA
v_gene: TRBV20-1
j_gene: TRBJ1-1

CDR3aa: CASSAGGISYEQYF
CDR3nt: TGTGCCAGCAGCGCCGGTGGGATCTCCTACGAGCAGTACTTC
abundance: once
d_gene: NA
v_gene: TRBV9
j_gene: TRBJ2-7

CDR3aa: CAISDRGPNSGNTIYF
CDR3nt: TGTGCCATCAGTGACAGGGGGCCTAACTCTGGAAACACCATATATTTT
abundance: NA
d_gene: TRBD1
v_gene: TRBV10-3
j_gene: TRBJ1-3

CDR3aa: CASSVGSGTEAFF
CDR3nt: TGTGCCAGCAGTGTAGGGTCCGGCACTGAAGCTTTCTTT
abundance: NA
d_gene: NA
v_gene: TRBV28
j_gene: TRBJ1-1

CDR3aa: CASSSLGSPSYEQYF
CDR3nt: TGTGCCAGCAGCTCTTTAGGGAGTCCCTCCTACGAGCAGTACTTC
abundance: NA
d_gene: NA
v_gene: TRBV13
j_gene: TRBJ2-7

CDR3aa: CATSRSFDVGYEQYF
CDR3nt: TGTGCCACCAGCAGATCCTTCGACGTGGGCTACGAGCAGTACTTC
abundance: NA
d_gene: NA
v_gene: TRBV15
j_gene: TRBJ2-7

CDR3aa: CASSLGTGVPYEQYF
CDR3nt: TGTGCCAGCAGCTTAGGAACGGGAGTTCCCTACGAGCAGTACTTC
abundance: once
d_gene: NA
v_gene: TRBV7-8
j_gene: TRBJ2-7

CDR3aa: CAISESAFGSPLHF
CDR3nt: TGTGCCATCAGTGAGTCTGCTTTTGGGTCACCCCTCCACTTT
abundance: NA
d_gene: NA
v_gene: TRBV10-3
j_gene: TRBJ1-6

CDR3aa: CASSFDGFTDTQYF
CDR3nt: TGCGCCAGCAGCTTCGACGGATTCACAGATACGCAGTATTTT
abundance: NA
d_gene: NA
v_gene: TRBV10-1
j_gene: TRBJ2-3

CDR3aa: CASSEAWQRPNTEAFF
CDR3nt: TGTGCCAGCAGTGAAGCCTGGCAGAGACCCAACACTGAAGCTTTCTTT
abundance: NA
d_gene: NA
v_gene: TRBV6-1
j_gene: TRBJ1-1

CDR3aa: CASSPSQVAKNIQYF
CDR3nt: TGTGCCAGCTCACCCTCACAAGTAGCCAAAAACATTCAGTACTTC
abundance: NA
d_gene: NA
v_gene: TRBV18
j_gene: TRBJ2-4

CDR3aa: CASSLGTGVYGYTF
CDR3nt: TGTGCCAGCAGCTTGGGGACAGGGGTGTACGGCTACACCTTC
abundance: NA
d_gene: TRBD1
v_gene: TRBV7-3
j_gene: TRBJ1-2

CDR3aa: CAIREGHGNTIYF
CDR3nt: TGTGCCATCCGTGAGGGGCACGGAAACACCATATATTTT
abundance: NA
d_gene: NA
v_gene: TRBV10-3
j_gene: TRBJ1-3

CDR3aa: CASSLDRRTDTQYF
CDR3nt: TGCGCCAGCAGCCTCGACAGGCGCACAGATACGCAGTATTTT
abundance: NA
d_gene: NA
v_gene: TRBV5-1
j_gene: TRBJ2-3

CDR3aa: CASNKGGASTGELFF
CDR3nt: TGTGCCAGTAACAAGGGGGGAGCGAGCACCGGGGAGCTGTTTTTT
abundance: NA
d_gene: NA
v_gene: TRBV7-2
j_gene: TRBJ2-2